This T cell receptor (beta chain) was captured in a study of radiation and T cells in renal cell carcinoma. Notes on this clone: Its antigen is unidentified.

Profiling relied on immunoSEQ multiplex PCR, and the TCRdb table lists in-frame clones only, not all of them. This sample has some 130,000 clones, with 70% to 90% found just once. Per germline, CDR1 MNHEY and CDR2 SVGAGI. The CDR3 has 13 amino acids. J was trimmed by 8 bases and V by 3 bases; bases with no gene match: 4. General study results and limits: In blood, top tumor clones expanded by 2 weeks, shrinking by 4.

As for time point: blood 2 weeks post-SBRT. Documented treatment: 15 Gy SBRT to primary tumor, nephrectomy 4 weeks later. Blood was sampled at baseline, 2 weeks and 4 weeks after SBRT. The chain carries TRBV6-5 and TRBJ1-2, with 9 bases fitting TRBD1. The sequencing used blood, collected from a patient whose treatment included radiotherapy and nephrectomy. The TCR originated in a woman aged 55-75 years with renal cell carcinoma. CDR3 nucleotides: TGTGCCAGCAGTTATAACAGGGGGCTAGGCTACACCTTC. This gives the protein CASSYNRGLGYTF.